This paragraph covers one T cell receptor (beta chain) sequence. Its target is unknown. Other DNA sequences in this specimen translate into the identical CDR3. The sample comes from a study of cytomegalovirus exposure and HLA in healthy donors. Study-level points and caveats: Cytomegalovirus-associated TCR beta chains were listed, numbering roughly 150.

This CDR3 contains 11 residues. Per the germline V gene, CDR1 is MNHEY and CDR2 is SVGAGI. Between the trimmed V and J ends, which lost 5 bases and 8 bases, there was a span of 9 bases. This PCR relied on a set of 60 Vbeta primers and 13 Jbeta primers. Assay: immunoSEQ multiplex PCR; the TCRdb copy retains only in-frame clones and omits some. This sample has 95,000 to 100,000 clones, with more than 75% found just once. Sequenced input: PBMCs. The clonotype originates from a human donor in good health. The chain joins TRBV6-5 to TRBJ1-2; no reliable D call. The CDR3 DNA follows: TGTGCCAGCAGTCCGGGGTACGGCTACACCTTC. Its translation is CASSPGYGYTF.